The 21 T cell receptor beta chains reported below all come from one sample, sequenced in a study of technical replicates of blood from several donors. Sequencing used immunoSEQ multiplex PCR; TCRdb keeps in-frame clones, though not all of them. Among some 80,000 clones, 85% to 95% were seen once, and the ten largest hold about 0.37%. Sequencing was performed on T cells isolated from PBMCs. Every receptor here comes from a human donor in good health.

This chain joins TRBV21-1 and TRBJ2-7; TRBD2, the D gene given by the table, was not confirmed from the DNA. TRBV21-1 is classified as a pseudogene. The CDR3 consists of 15 residues. CDR3 amino acids: CASSNCSGGHYEQYF. The CDR3 coding sequence is TGTGCCAGCAGCAACTGTTCGGGGGGCCACTACGAGCAGTACTTC.

The chain couples TRBV19 to TRBJ1-1; TRBD1 agrees at 9 bases. The CDR3 has 15 amino acids. J was trimmed by 1 base and V by 6 bases; bases with no gene match: 6. Looked up from germline, CDR1 is LNHDA and CDR2 is SQIVND (reference sequence). CDR3 nucleotide sequence: TGTGCCAGTAGCGCTAGGACAGGGGAGAACACTGAAGCTTTCTTT. Translating it yields CASSARTGENTEAFF. The whole variable domain, remainder taken from reference TRBV19 and TRBJ1-1, is DGGITQSPKYLFRKEGQNVTLSCEQNLNHDAMYWYRQDPGQGLRLIYYSQIVNDFQKGDIAEGYSVSREKKESFPLTVTSAQKNPTAFYLCASSARTGENTEAFFGQGTRLTVV.

The rearrangement links TRBV10-1 to TRBJ1-1; D gene uncertain. This CDR3 has 14 amino acids. The germline V gene has CDR1 WNHNN and CDR2 SYGVQD (reference sequence). The V and J ends lost 4 bases and 1 base respectively, with 10 bases between them. The CDR3 nucleotides are TGCGCCAGCAGTGTAGCAGTGGGGAACACTGAAGCTTTCTTT. The encoded protein is CASSVAVGNTEAFF.

The V gene is TRBV9, the J gene TRBJ2-1; 8 bases map to TRBD2. Germline loops: CDR1 SGDLS, CDR2 YYNGEE. This CDR3 has 17 residues. The V segment lost 0 bases and the J segment 4 bases; nucleotides outside the gene matches: 9. For the CDR3, the DNA is TGTGCCAGCAGCGTAGGGGAAAGTAGCGGGACGTACAATGAGCAGTTCTTC. Translating it yields CASSVGESSGTYNEQFF.

This chain joins TRBV6-6 and TRBJ1-1; a weak D match, TRBD1 (5 bases). The CDR3 runs to 13 residues. CDR1 MNHNY and CDR2 SVGAGI come from the germline V gene (reference sequence). Between the trimmed V and J ends, which lost 2 bases and 9 bases, there was a span of 13 bases. CDR3 sequence (DNA): TGTGCCAGCAGTTACCTCAGGACACAAAAAGCTTTCTTT. It yields the protein CASSYLRTQKAFF.

This clone occurred a few times. The gene calls are TRBV15 and TRBJ2-2, with 9 bases fitting TRBD2. The V and J ends lost 6 bases and 5 bases, in that order; junction bases with no gene match: 1. CDR3 size: 13 residues. CDR1 is LNHNV and CDR2 is YYDKDF in the germline V gene (reference sequence). The CDR3 DNA reads TGTGCCACCAGTCTAGCGGGAACCGGGGAGCTGTTTTTT. Translating it yields CATSLAGTGELFF.

The chain recombines TRBV30 with TRBJ1-5, with 8 nucleotides matching TRBD1. V gave up 1 base and J gave up 9 bases; unmatched junction bases: 5. The CDR3 spans 13 residues. Germline values: CDR1 GTSNPN, CDR2 SVGIG (reference sequence). This CDR3 reads CAWSGTGQGPQHF. The CDR3 DNA follows: TGTGCCTGGAGTGGGACAGGGCAAGGGCCCCAGCATTTT. Full variable domain (remainder filled in from reference TRBV30 and TRBJ1-5): SQTIHQWPATLVQPVGSPLSLECTVEGTSNPNLYWYRQAAGRGLQLLFYSVGIGQISSEVPQNLSASRPQDRQFILSSKKLLLSDSGFYLCAWSGTGQGPQHFGDGTRLSIL.

With regard to this clone: The junction differs from germline at one of its ends, possibly a read error. This chain joins TRBV20-1 and TRBJ2-7; TRBD1 might be the D (5 bases). CDR3 size: 11 residues. Germline assignment: CDR1 DFQATT and CDR2 SNEGSKA (reference sequence). Here the CDR3 DNA reads TGCAGTGTTAGAGGCAGGGCCCAGCAGTACTTC. Protein product: CSVRGRAQQYF.

This clone was counted a single time. V is TRBV4-1 and J is TRBJ2-3; TRBD2 aligns across 8 bases. The germline CDR1 and CDR2 sequences are MGHRA and YSYEKL. V gave up 4 bases and J gave up 2 bases; unmatched junction bases: 8. The CDR3 covers 16 residues. The CDR3 DNA sequence: TGCGCCAGCAGCCTAGAAACTAGCGGCAACACAGATACGCAGTATTTT. It is translated as CASSLETSGNTDTQYF.

This chain joins TRBV30 and TRBJ2-3, with a possible D match to TRBD2 (5 bases). Trimming left V 0 bases short and J 7 bases short, with 20 bases between. Germline V gene data show CDR1 as GTSNPN and CDR2 as SVGIG (reference sequence). This CDR3 is built from 16 residues. The CDR3 nucleotides read TGTGCCTGGAGTGTACTGTCGGGGATTAGGGAGAATACGCAGTATTTT. It yields the protein CAWSVLSGIRENTQYF.

The chain carries TRBV5-1 and TRBJ2-3, with 7 bases identical to TRBD1. Germline trimming cut 6 bases from V and 5 bases from J; bases unmatched to any gene: 12. Germline V gives CDR1 SGHRS, CDR2 YFSETQ. This CDR3 has 15 amino acids. In DNA form, the CDR3 reads TGCGCCAGCATTGTGGGCAGGGGGTTAGGAGATACGCAGTATTTT. Its protein is CASIVGRGLGDTQYF. The variable domain in full, completed from reference TRBV5-1 and TRBJ2-3, reads KAGVTQTPRYLIKTRGQQVTLSCSPISGHRSVSWYQQTPGQGLQFLFEYFSETQRNKGNFPGRFSGRQFSNSRSEMNVSTLELGDSALYLCASIVGRGLGDTQYFGPGTRLTVL.

This chain connects TRBV4-1 to TRBJ1-2, with TRBD1 as a possible D gene (6 bases). CDR1 MGHRA and CDR2 YSYEKL come from the germline V gene. Trimming cost V 1 base and J 3 bases, with 9 bases left between them. The CDR3 totals 14 residues. The CDR3 region is CASSQGRGDYGYTF. CDR3 DNA sequence: TGCGCCAGCAGCCAAGGCAGGGGCGACTATGGCTACACCTTC.

The rearrangement joins TRBV4-1 to TRBJ2-5; TRBD2 agrees at 12 bases. J gave up 1 base and V 6 bases, and 3 bases lay outside the gene matches. CDR1 is MGHRA and CDR2 is YSYEKL in the germline V gene. The CDR3 contains 15 residues. CDR3 sequence reads: CASRRTSGVQETQYF. The DNA of the CDR3 is TGCGCCAGCAGGAGGACTAGCGGGGTCCAAGAGACCCAGTACTTC.

J is TRBJ2-3 and V is TRBV28, with D unclear. V was pared by 5 bases and J by 4 bases, with 22 bases between. The germline CDR1 and CDR2 sequences are MDHEN and SYDVKM. The CDR3 loop spans 17 amino acids. Written as DNA, the CDR3 is TGTGCCAGCAGTCCATTCCTGCGTGGTGCTAGTCCAGATACGCAGTATTTT. It is translated as CASSPFLRGASPDTQYF.

V gene TRBV5-6 combines with J gene TRBJ1-2; tentatively, D is TRBD1 (6 bases). This CDR3 has 13 amino acids. V lost 2 bases to trimming and J lost 5 bases, with 10 bases between them. From germline, CDR1 is SGHDT and CDR2 YYEEEE. The CDR3 is CASSLGTKYGYTF. CDR3 in DNA: TGTGCCAGCAGCTTAGGGACAAAATATGGCTACACCTTC.

This chain uses TRBV10-3 with TRBJ1-1; 9 bases are a match to TRBD1. The V gene end was trimmed by 3 bases and the J gene end by 4 bases; junction bases not matched to a gene: 12. The CDR3 spans 17 residues. Germline V CDR1 and CDR2: ENHRY, SYGVKD. CDR3 sequence: CAISEGQGNFKATEAFF. The CDR3 coding sequence is TGTGCCATCAGTGAAGGACAGGGGAATTTTAAGGCCACTGAAGCTTTCTTT.

The count of this clone is one. The rearrangement links TRBV9 to TRBJ1-2; D is undetermined. This CDR3 has 14 amino acids. Per germline, CDR1 SGDLS and CDR2 YYNGEE. V was shortened by 4 bases and J by 4 bases, with 14 bases between the two germline ends. CDR3 sequence reads: CASSPTTTSYGYTF. CDR3 nucleotides: TGTGCCAGCAGCCCTACGACAACCTCCTATGGCTACACCTTC.

DNA of the CDR3: TGTGCCAGCAGCTTAGCTAGCGGGAGCACAGATACGCAGTATTTT. This encodes CASSLASGSTDTQYF. The chain carries TRBV7-2 and TRBJ2-3; TRBD2 aligns across 7 bases. CDR1 is SGHTA, CDR2 FQGNSA, per germline. CDR3 length: 15 residues. The V and J ends lost 0 bases and 0 bases, in that order; junction bases with no gene match: 0.

As DNA, the CDR3 is TGTGCCTGGAGTGAGAAAGGGGATATCTCCTACGAGCAGTACTTC. Translation: CAWSEKGDISYEQYF. The genes are TRBV30 and TRBJ2-7, with D tentatively TRBD1 (5 bases). The CDR3 consists of 15 residues. V gave up 1 base and J gave up 0 bases, with 13 bases separating them. The germline V gene encodes CDR1 GTSNPN and CDR2 SVGIG (reference sequence). The entire variable domain, with the rest obtained from reference TRBV30 and TRBJ2-7, is as follows: SQTIHQWPATLVQPVGSPLSLECTVEGTSNPNLYWYRQAAGRGLQLLFYSVGIGQISSEVPQNLSASRPQDRQFILSSKKLLLSDSGFYLCAWSEKGDISYEQYFGPGTRLTVT.

V is TRBV28 and J is TRBJ2-1; TRBD1 matches 7 bases. This CDR3 contains 18 residues. Germline-derived CDR1 and CDR2 are MDHEN and SYDVKM. V lost 2 bases and J lost 3; bases outside the gene matches: 13. CDR3 sequence (DNA): TGTGCCAGCAGTTTAATGGCAGGGGGAGAGTTTTTCTACAATGAGCAGTTCTTC. This sequence encodes CASSLMAGGEFFYNEQFF.

The rearrangement links TRBV19 to TRBJ2-1; D not certain. CDR3 size: 15 residues. Germline lookup yields CDR1 LNHDA and CDR2 SQIVND (reference sequence). Trimming stripped 4 bases from V and 0 bases from J, with 10 bases between. Written as DNA, the CDR3 is TGTGCCAGTAGTACAGTATTGTTCTCCTACAATGAGCAGTTCTTC. Amino acid sequence: CASSTVLFSYNEQFF.